One and the same sample provided the 32 T cell receptor beta chains below, sequenced in a study of cytomegalovirus exposure and HLA in healthy donors. PCR employed 60 Vbeta and 13 Jbeta primers. Only in-frame clones appear in the TCRdb table, and some are missing; sequencing was by immunoSEQ multiplex PCR. Of hundreds of thousands of clones in the sample, roughly two thirds are singletons; the top ten hold approximately 2.3%. Specimen: PBMCs. These receptors all stem from a female donor in good health and CMV-seronegative.

This rearrangement joins TRBV10-1 to TRBJ2-6; TRBD2 matches 13 bases. There are 16 residues in the CDR3. Looked up from germline, CDR1 is WNHNN and CDR2 is SYGVQD (reference sequence). With V trimmed by 10 bases and J by 1 base, 4 bases remained unmatched. CDR3 sequence: CAKLAGGRSGANVLTF. CDR3 in DNA: TGCGCCAAACTAGCGGGAGGGCGGTCTGGGGCCAACGTCCTGACTTTC.

This clone appeared a single time. The chain combines TRBV11-2 with TRBJ2-1; D gene unclear. V was trimmed by 3 bases and J by 6 bases, leaving 6 bases between them. This CDR3 comprises 12 residues. CDR1 and CDR2 from the germline V gene are SGHAT and FQNNGV. The CDR3 nucleotides read TGTGCCAGCAGCTTGCTACGCAATGAGCAGTTCTTC. Translating gives CASSLLRNEQFF.

This rearrangement joins TRBV18 to TRBJ2-7; 9 nucleotides agree with TRBD1. Germline V gives CDR1 KGHSH, CDR2 LQKENI. Trimming at V came to 3 bases and at J to 5 bases, leaving 5 bases not matched to a gene. This CDR3 is 14 amino acids long. The CDR3 region is CASSPTGQGHEQYF. The CDR3 coding sequence is TGTGCCAGCTCACCGACGGGACAGGGCCACGAGCAGTACTTC.

The gene calls are TRBV9 and TRBJ2-7, with 10 bases lining up with TRBD2. CDR1 is SGDLS and CDR2 is YYNGEE in the germline V gene. The ends lost 0 bases at V and 1 base at J; junction bases unmatched: 4. The CDR3 is 16 amino acids. The DNA for the CDR3 is TGTGCCAGCAGCGTAGGGTCGACTAGCGGGTCCTACGAGCAGTACTTC. This translates into CASSVGSTSGSYEQYF.

The count of this clone is one. The gene calls are TRBV2 and TRBJ2-7; 10 bases align to TRBD2. The J segment lost 5 bases and the V segment lost 11 bases, leaving 12 bases of the junction unmatched. The germline V gene has CDR1 SNHLY and CDR2 FYNNEI. The CDR3 consists of 14 residues. DNA of the CDR3: TGTGCCGGTAAACAGCGGGAGGGCCGTGACGAGCAGTACTTC. It encodes CAGKQREGRDEQYF.

The chain couples TRBV6-1 to TRBJ1-2, with D possibly matching TRBD1 (5 bases). V lost 6 bases to trimming and J lost 5 bases, with 16 bases between them. The germline CDR1 and CDR2 sequences are MNHNS and SASEGT. This CDR3 spans 14 amino acids. DNA of the CDR3: TGTGCCAGCAGCGCTGTGAGGGAGGGGTATGGCTACACCTTC. It encodes CASSAVREGYGYTF.

The genes are TRBV6-4 and TRBJ1-1; tentatively, D is TRBD1 (5 bases). Trimming took off 5 bases at V and 4 bases at J, with 11 bases between the two ends. This CDR3 comprises 13 residues. Germline-derived CDR1 and CDR2 are MRHNA and SNTAGT. CDR3 nucleotides: TGTGCCAGCAGTCCAGGGCCAGGCACTGAAGCTTTCTTT. Protein sequence: CASSPGPGTEAFF.

CDR3 DNA sequence: TGTGCCAGCAGTGAGCGGACTAGCGGACACAATGAGCAGTTCTTC. Translated: CASSERTSGHNEQFF. The chain joins TRBV2 to TRBJ2-1; 10 bases match TRBD2. Germline CDR1 SNHLY, CDR2 FYNNEI. The CDR3 consists of 15 residues. V was pared by 3 bases and J by 5 bases, with 4 bases of the junction left unmatched.

The chain uses TRBV14 and TRBJ2-5; the match to TRBD2 covers 12 bases. The V and J ends lost 2 bases and 3 bases, in that order; junction bases with no gene match: 7. In germline, CDR1 is SGHDN, CDR2 FVKESK. This CDR3 contains 17 residues. The CDR3: CASSQFRTSGAEETQYF. As DNA, the CDR3 is TGTGCCAGCAGCCAATTTAGGACTAGCGGGGCCGAAGAGACCCAGTACTTC. The full variable domain, in which reference TRBV14 and TRBJ2-5 provide the parts outside the CDR3, is EAGVTQFPSHSVIEKGQTVTLRCDPISGHDNLYWYRRVMGKEIKFLLHFVKESKQDESGMPNNRFLAERTGGTYSTLKVQPAELEDSGVYFCASSQFRTSGAEETQYFGPGTRLLVL.

V and J are TRBV6-4 and TRBJ2-3; 7 nucleotides agree with TRBD2. Losses at the gene ends were 2 bases for V and 4 bases for J; bases not matched to a gene: 6. The CDR3 totals 15 residues. Per the germline V gene, CDR1 is MRHNA and CDR2 is SNTAGT. The CDR3 reads CASSDLAEGSDTQYF. The CDR3 DNA follows: TGTGCCAGCAGTGACCTAGCGGAGGGGTCAGATACGCAGTATTTT.

This chain uses TRBV14 with TRBJ1-3; D call uncertain. CDR3 length: 16 residues. Looked up from germline, CDR1 is SGHDN and CDR2 is FVKESK. V was shortened by 1 base and J by 8 bases, with 18 bases between the two germline ends. CDR3 residues: CASSQVRVLREDTIYF. The CDR3 DNA is TGTGCCAGCAGCCAAGTTCGGGTTTTGAGGGAAGACACCATATATTTT.

This rearrangement joins TRBV15 to TRBJ2-5; D possibly corresponds to TRBD2 (6 bases). CDR3 length equals 10 residues. V was pared by 8 bases and J by 5 bases, with 6 bases between. In germline, CDR1 is LNHNV, CDR2 YYDKDF (reference sequence). CDR3 in amino acids: CATRGETQYF. For the CDR3, the DNA is TGTGCCACCCGGGGGGAGACCCAGTACTTC.

V is TRBV19 and J is TRBJ1-5; the D gene is possibly TRBD1 (5 bases). The CDR3 consists of 13 residues. Trimming cost V 7 bases and J 5 bases, with 12 bases left between them. The V gene's germline CDR1 is LNHDA and CDR2 SQIVND (reference sequence). The CDR3 here is CASTAGLDQPQHF. The CDR3 bases are TGTGCCAGTACCGCGGGACTTGATCAGCCCCAGCATTTT.

The chain carries TRBV5-1 and TRBJ1-4; 8 nucleotides match TRBD1. Unmatched junction bases numbered 12, after V lost 1 base and J lost 4 bases. CDR3 length: 18 amino acids. The germline V gene has CDR1 SGHRS and CDR2 YFSETQ. As DNA, the CDR3 is TGCGCCAGCAGCTTGATCCCTCCTGGACAGGGCTTTAATGAAAAACTGTTTTTT. It translates to CASSLIPPGQGFNEKLFF.

This chain connects TRBV29-1 to TRBJ2-7; TRBD1 aligns across 7 bases. Germline V lookup: CDR1 SQVTM, CDR2 ANQGSEA. V gave up 6 bases and J gave up 5 bases; unmatched junction bases: 7. The CDR3 runs 12 residues. The CDR3 is CSVGQRGNEQYF. In DNA form, the CDR3 reads TGCAGCGTGGGACAGAGGGGGAACGAGCAGTACTTC.

The chain has TRBV27 and TRBJ2-1; tentatively, D is TRBD2 (6 bases). The germline CDR1 and CDR2 sequences are MNHEY and SMNVEV (reference sequence). Trimming took off 8 bases at V and 9 bases at J, with 35 bases between the two ends. The CDR3 is made up of 19 amino acids. The CDR3 sequence is CASPGAVFPGLIRVGEQFF. CDR3 DNA sequence: TGTGCCAGCCCCGGTGCCGTATTCCCGGGACTCATCCGAGTTGGTGAGCAGTTCTTC.

The chain employs TRBV28 and TRBJ2-1; the D gene is possibly TRBD2 (6 bases). This CDR3 is built from 14 residues. The V gene's germline CDR1 is MDHEN and CDR2 SYDVKM. Trimming took 5 bases from V and 0 from J, leaving 8 bases between them. CDR3 sequence reads: CASSRDSSYNEQFF. CDR3 DNA: TGTGCCAGCAGTCGGGACTCCTCCTACAATGAGCAGTTCTTC. Using reference TRBV28 and TRBJ2-1 for the parts outside the CDR3, the full variable domain is DVKVTQSSRYLVKRTGEKVFLECVQDMDHENMFWYRQDPGLGLRLIYFSYDVKMKEKGDIPEGYSVSREKKERFSLILESASTNQTSMYLCASSRDSSYNEQFFGPGTRLTVL.

V is TRBV7-9 and J is TRBJ2-7; D is ambiguous. The CDR3 is 14 amino acids. Germline-derived CDR1 and CDR2 are SEHNR and FQNEAQ (reference sequence). Trimming cost V 1 base and J 1 base, with 8 bases left between them. DNA of the CDR3: TGTGCCAGCAGCTTAGGAGTGTCTTCCTACGAGCAGTACTTC. Translated: CASSLGVSSYEQYF.

This chain connects TRBV20-1 to TRBJ2-5; D is unresolved. This CDR3 contains 11 residues. V was clipped by 6 bases and J by 1 base, with 6 bases between them. Germline CDR1 and CDR2: DFQATT and SNEGSKA (reference sequence). CDR3 in amino acids: CSATTQETQYF. CDR3 in DNA: TGCAGTGCCACAACCCAAGAGACCCAGTACTTC.

Written as DNA, the CDR3 is TGTGCCACCCAGGGGGCAAGGGAGCAGTACTTC. Translated, it gives CATQGAREQYF. V gene TRBV2 combines with J gene TRBJ2-7; TRBD1 matches at 8 bases. CDR3 size: 11 residues. V lost 10 bases to trimming and J lost 7 bases; unmatched junction nucleotides: 6. Germline lookup yields CDR1 SNHLY and CDR2 FYNNEI. Complete variable domain (other parts from reference TRBV2 and TRBJ2-7): EPEVTQTPSHQVTQMGQEVILRCVPISNHLYFYWYRQILGQKVEFLVSFYNNEISEKSEIFDDQFSVERPDGSNFTLKIRSTKLEDSAMYFCATQGAREQYFGPGTRLTVT.

The rearrangement links TRBV15 to TRBJ2-1, with no clear D. Per the germline V gene, CDR1 is LNHNV and CDR2 is YYDKDF (reference sequence). The V and J ends lost 4 bases and 6 bases respectively, with 16 bases between them. The CDR3 sequence is 15 residues long. CDR3 sequence: CATSNVVLNGNEQFF. CDR3 DNA sequence: TGTGCCACCAGCAACGTAGTCCTCAATGGCAATGAGCAGTTCTTC.

The chain joins TRBV30 to TRBJ1-1; unclear D gene. This CDR3 is built from 14 residues. From germline, CDR1 is GTSNPN and CDR2 SVGIG (reference sequence). Trimming stripped 2 bases from V and 3 bases from J, with 13 bases between. The DNA of the CDR3 is TGTGCCTGGAGTTGGAGTCCCATGTACACTGAAGCTTTCTTT. This codes for CAWSWSPMYTEAFF.

The V call is TRBV5-1, the J call TRBJ2-5, with D maybe TRBD2 (6 bases). The DNA end is a closer match to TRBJ2-7, so the J assignment may be wrong. This CDR3 contains 14 residues. Per germline, CDR1 SGHRS and CDR2 YFSETQ. CDR3 sequence (DNA): TGCGCCAGCAGCTGGCGGGGAGGCTCCTACGAGCAGTACTTC. Translating it yields CASSWRGGSYEQYF.

The rearrangement joins TRBV30 to TRBJ2-7; TRBD1 matches 7 bases. From germline, CDR1 is GTSNPN and CDR2 SVGIG (reference sequence). With V trimmed by 1 base and J by 2 bases, 2 bases remained unmatched. There are 13 residues in the CDR3. The CDR3 bases are TGTGCCTGGAGTGGGCAGGGGGCCTACGAGCAGTACTTC. Protein sequence: CAWSGQGAYEQYF.

The gene calls are TRBV5-6 and TRBJ1-1; the D gene is possibly TRBD1 (5 bases). CDR1 and CDR2 (germline): SGHDT, YYEEEE. The CDR3 loop spans 13 amino acids. V gave up 0 bases and J gave up 4 bases, with 7 bases separating them. In DNA form, the CDR3 reads TGTGCCAGCAGCTTGGGGGGGGGCACTGAAGCTTTCTTT. Its protein product is CASSLGGGTEAFF. The full variable domain, its missing parts supplied by reference TRBV5-6 and TRBJ1-1, is DAGVTQSPTHLIKTRGQQVTLRCSPKSGHDTVSWYQQALGQGPQFIFQYYEEEERQRGNFPDRFSGHQFPNYSSELNVNALLLGDSALYLCASSLGGGTEAFFGQGTRLTVV.

There are a few counts of this clone. Its ends do not fully match the called genes, so a read error is possible. The chain links TRBV6-4 to TRBJ2-3; TRBD2 might be the D (5 bases). The germline V gene has CDR1 MRHNA and CDR2 SNTAGT. The CDR3 loop spans 13 amino acids. CDR3: CATSETGTDTQYF. The CDR3 DNA is TGTGCCACCAGTGAGACGGGAACAGATACGCAGTATTTT.

CDR3 bases: TGTGCCAGCAGTAAATTGGCCCTCTCTAGCGGGATTGAAGAGACCCAGTACTTC. Residues: CASSKLALSSGIEETQYF. This sequence joins TRBV27 and TRBJ2-5; 9 bases match TRBD2. CDR3 length: 18 residues. Germline CDR1 reads MNHEY; CDR2 reads SMNVEV (reference sequence). Germline trimming cut 5 bases from V and 3 bases from J; bases unmatched to any gene: 16.

This clone was observed a handful of times. V is TRBV28 and J is TRBJ2-3; the match to TRBD1 covers 10 bases. The V gene end was trimmed by 4 bases and the J gene end by 4 bases; junction bases not matched to a gene: 2. Germline V gene lookup returns CDR1 MDHEN and CDR2 SYDVKM. The CDR3 is 14 residues long. The CDR3 DNA reads TGTGCCAGCAGTTGGGGGACAGGGGCAGATACGCAGTATTTT. This sequence encodes CASSWGTGADTQYF.

The V call is TRBV6-6, the J call TRBJ2-7, with 8 positions matching TRBD2. The trim removed 7 bases at V and 3 bases at J, leaving 8 bases unmatched. This CDR3 has 14 residues. Germline CDR1 is MNHNY and CDR2 is SVGAGI (reference sequence). CDR3 sequence: CASIEAGGNYEQYF. The CDR3 nucleotides read TGTGCCAGCATTGAGGCGGGAGGTAACTACGAGCAGTACTTC.

The chain links TRBV5-1 to TRBJ2-5, with a possible D match to TRBD2 (5 bases). The J call may be wrong; the DNA end is better matched by TRBJ2-7. CDR1 SGHRS and CDR2 YFSETQ come from the germline V gene. The CDR3 extends over 14 amino acids. The CDR3 is CASSHEGGVYEQYF. CDR3 nucleotide sequence: TGCGCCAGCAGCCACGAGGGTGGAGTTTACGAGCAGTACTTC.

This clone was seen only a few times. The chain joins TRBV7-9 to TRBJ1-5; 7 bases map to TRBD1. The J segment lost 4 bases and the V segment lost 6 bases, leaving 12 bases of the junction unmatched. Germline V lookup: CDR1 SEHNR, CDR2 FQNEAQ (reference sequence). The CDR3 sequence is 16 residues long. The CDR3 DNA follows: TGTGCCAGCAGTTCTACCGGGACAGCTAAAAATCAGCCCCAGCATTTT. Its protein is CASSSTGTAKNQPQHF. The variable domain in full, completed from reference TRBV7-9 and TRBJ1-5, reads DTGVSQNPRHKITKRGQNVTFRCDPISEHNRLYWYRQTLGQGPEFLTYFQNEAQLEKSRLLSDRFSAERPKGSFSTLEIQRTEQGDSAMYLCASSSTGTAKNQPQHFGDGTRLSIL.

The chain recombines TRBV2 with TRBJ1-1; 7 nucleotides line up with TRBD1. Germline V gene sequence: CDR1 SNHLY, CDR2 FYNNEI. Germline trimming cut 6 bases from V and 5 bases from J; bases unmatched to any gene: 9. The CDR3 is 14 residues long. CDR3 nucleotide sequence: TGTGCCAGCAGCGGGAGAGGGGGCGGTACTGAAGCTTTCTTT. Its translation: CASSGRGGGTEAFF.